The source of this T cell receptor beta chain is a study of CD8 T cells in ankylosing spondylitis. Libraries of TCR beta came from quantitative 5'-RACE with molecular barcodes. From the 5' RACE reads, TCRdb called clonotypes with MiXCR, one entry per CDR3 protein. The table has fewer than 750,000 distinct CDR3 sequences, roughly 20% seen once. V was pared by 3 bases and J by 5 bases, with 14 bases between. The CDR3 totals 14 residues. This clonotype was observed a few times. Its cognate antigen is unknown. The study, taken as a whole, reports: According to the report, clones linked to the disease were significantly enriched in matched synovial fluid samples taken from ankylosing spondylitis patients. Disease-associated clonotypes exhibited CD8+ identity and were relatively infrequent in peripheral blood. Apparently characteristic of ankylosing spondylitis blood was a TCR beta motif (fewer than ten highly homologous variants).

The TCR originated in a male donor with ankylosing spondylitis. The sample comprised blood, either unsorted or a sorted T cell fraction (not recorded which). This rearrangement joins TRBV12-3 or TRBV12-4 to TRBJ2-7, with D perhaps TRBD1 (7 bases). Here the CDR3 reads CASSFSGQGDEQYF. The CDR3 DNA follows: TGTGCCAGCAGTTTTAGCGGTCAGGGGGACGAGCAGTACTTC.